This entry lists 12 T cell receptor beta chains sequenced from one sample in a study of graft-versus-host responses after intestinal transplantation. The antigens these receptors bind are not known. Profiling relied on immunoSEQ multiplex PCR, and the TCRdb table lists in-frame clones only, not all of them. The sample has about 51,000 clones, roughly 96% seen once. The material sequenced was unstimulated CD8+ T cells sorted from spleen or lymph node cells, taken before transplant. The receptor source for this set is a human donor who was the organ donor for an intestinal transplant.

This clone was detected only once. V is TRBV11-2 and J is TRBJ1-3, with no clear D. Germline-derived CDR1 and CDR2 are SGHAT and FQNNGV. Trimming shortened V by 0 bases and J by 0 bases, and 12 bases separated the two germline ends. CDR3 length equals 17 residues. The CDR3 sequence: CASSLDAAQTSGNTIYF. CDR3 coding DNA: TGTGCCAGCAGCTTAGACGCCGCACAGACCTCTGGAAACACCATATATTTT. Full variable domain (missing parts from reference TRBV11-2 and TRBJ1-3): EAGVAQSPRYKIIEKRQSVAFWCNPISGHATLYWYQQILGQGPKLLIQFQNNGVVDDSQLPKDRFSAERLKGVDSTLKIQPAKLEDSAVYLCASSLDAAQTSGNTIYFGEGSWLTVV.

This clone was detected once. The chain carries TRBV2 and TRBJ2-2; D gene ambiguous. V lost 6 bases to trimming and J lost 3 bases, with 2 bases between them. The CDR3 is 11 residues long. The germline gives CDR1 SNHLY, CDR2 FYNNEI. Here the CDR3 DNA reads TGTGCCAGCAGGTACACCGGGGAGCTGTTTTTT. It is translated as CASRYTGELFF.

This chain connects TRBV19 to TRBJ1-2, with TRBD1 matching over 7 bases. Germline values: CDR1 LNHDA, CDR2 SQIVND (reference sequence). The CDR3 loop spans 14 amino acids. Unmatched junction bases numbered 7, after V lost 5 bases and J lost 4 bases. CDR3 sequence: CASSEQGSGYGYTF. The DNA of the CDR3 is TGTGCCAGTAGTGAACAGGGGTCGGGCTATGGCTACACCTTC.

The rearrangement links TRBV4-2 to TRBJ2-1; D perhaps matches TRBD1 (5 bases). This CDR3 has 15 amino acids. From germline, CDR1 is LGHNA and CDR2 YNFKEQ. V was clipped by 4 bases and J by 6 bases, with 16 bases between them. CDR3 amino acids: CASSLVQGNLNEQFF. CDR3 DNA: TGTGCCAGCAGCCTAGTGCAGGGAAACCTCAATGAGCAGTTCTTC.

The J gene is TRBJ2-1, the V gene TRBV15, with D tentatively TRBD2 (5 bases). The V gene lost 4 bases and the J gene lost 2 bases, with 6 bases spanning the gap. The V gene's germline CDR1 is LNHNV and CDR2 YYDKDF (reference sequence). CDR3 length: 13 amino acids. In DNA, the CDR3 is TGTGCCACCAGCACCGGGACCTACAATGAGCAGTTCTTC. Its protein is CATSTGTYNEQFF.

This sequence joins TRBV9 and TRBJ2-2, with D possibly matching TRBD1 (5 bases). CDR3 size: 17 residues. Trimming shortened V by 3 bases and J by 0 bases, and 15 bases separated the two germline ends. Per germline, CDR1 SGDLS and CDR2 YYNGEE. The CDR3 sequence: CASSDSPRVANTGELFF. DNA of the CDR3: TGTGCCAGCAGCGACTCCCCCAGGGTCGCGAACACCGGGGAGCTGTTTTTT.

This chain joins TRBV7-9 and TRBJ2-5, with D hard to call. The CDR3 length is 13 residues. Trimming cost V 2 bases and J 4 bases, with 8 bases left between them. Germline CDR1 is SEHNR and CDR2 is FQNEAQ (reference sequence). The CDR3: CASSLLLSETQYF. The CDR3 bases are TGTGCCAGCAGCTTACTCCTTTCAGAGACCCAGTACTTC.

This chain connects TRBV11-1 to TRBJ2-3, with no clear D. Trimming took off 5 bases at V and 0 bases at J, with 12 bases between the two ends. The germline V gene has CDR1 SGHAT and CDR2 FQDESV (reference sequence). This CDR3 region has 15 residues. The CDR3 nucleotides are TGTGCCAGCAGCCGTTCCGACGGAAGCACAGATACGCAGTATTTT. This sequence encodes CASSRSDGSTDTQYF.

The chain carries TRBV20-1 and TRBJ2-3; no definite D call. The CDR3 spans 11 residues. V was pared by 6 bases and J by 0 bases, with 4 bases between. Germline V gene sequence: CDR1 DFQATT, CDR2 SNEGSKA (reference sequence). The CDR3 nucleotides read TGCAGTGCCCCCAGCACAGATACGCAGTATTTT. It translates to CSAPSTDTQYF.

This rearrangement joins TRBV28 to TRBJ1-1, with D maybe TRBD1 (5 bases). The CDR3 loop spans 12 amino acids. Germline V gene sequence: CDR1 MDHEN, CDR2 SYDVKM. V was cut by 5 bases and J by 8 bases, with 12 bases left in between. The CDR3 DNA reads as TGTGCCAGCAGTCTCGAGGGGACCGAAGCTTTCTTT. This gives the protein CASSLEGTEAFF.

This clone was counted a single time. This chain connects TRBV9 to TRBJ2-5, with 7 positions matching TRBD2. Losses at the gene ends were 2 bases for V and 2 bases for J; bases not matched to a gene: 6. Germline lookup yields CDR1 SGDLS and CDR2 YYNGEE. The CDR3 covers 15 residues. CDR3 region: CASSVNRAGQETQYF. The CDR3 DNA sequence: TGTGCCAGCAGCGTGAACAGAGCGGGGCAAGAGACCCAGTACTTC.

This chain links TRBV28 with TRBJ2-5, with a possible D match to TRBD2 (6 bases). Germline values: CDR1 MDHEN, CDR2 SYDVKM. There are 15 residues in the CDR3. V was cut by 7 bases and J by 3 bases, with 18 bases left in between. CDR3 protein: CASNTPGTSEETQYF. CDR3 coding DNA: TGTGCCAGCAATACCCCCGGGACTTCCGAAGAGACCCAGTACTTC.